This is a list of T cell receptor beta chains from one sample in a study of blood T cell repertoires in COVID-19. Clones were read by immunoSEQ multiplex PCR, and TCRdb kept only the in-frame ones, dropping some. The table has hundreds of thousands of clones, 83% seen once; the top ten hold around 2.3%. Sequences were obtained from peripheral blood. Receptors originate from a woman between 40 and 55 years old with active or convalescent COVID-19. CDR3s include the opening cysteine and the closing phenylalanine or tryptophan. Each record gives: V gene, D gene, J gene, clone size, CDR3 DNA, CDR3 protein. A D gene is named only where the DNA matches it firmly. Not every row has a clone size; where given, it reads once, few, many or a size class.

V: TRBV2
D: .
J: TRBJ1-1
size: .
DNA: TGTGCCAGCAGTGTAGGGGGGAACACTGAAGCTTTCTTT
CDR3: CASSVGGNTEAFF

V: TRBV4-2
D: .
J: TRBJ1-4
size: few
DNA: TGTGCCAGCAGCCACGCAGGGGAGAACTCCGAAAAACTGTTTTTT
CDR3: CASSHAGENSEKLFF

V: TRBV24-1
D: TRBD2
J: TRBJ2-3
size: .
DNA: TGTGCCACCAGTGATCCTGGGACTAGCGGGAGCTTGGATACGCAGTATTTT
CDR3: CATSDPGTSGSLDTQYF

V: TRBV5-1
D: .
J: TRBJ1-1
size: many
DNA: TGCGCCAGCAGCTTGGAACAGGTGAACACTGAAGCTTTCTTT
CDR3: CASSLEQVNTEAFF

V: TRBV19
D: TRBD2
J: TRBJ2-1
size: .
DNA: TGTGCCAGTAGTATCGTATTAGCGGGAGGGCTGGGCAATGAGCAGTTCTTC
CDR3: CASSIVLAGGLGNEQFF

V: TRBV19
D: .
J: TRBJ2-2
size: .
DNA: TGTGCCAGTAGTAGGGGGGTCGGGGGAAACACCGGGGAGCTGTTTTTT
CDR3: CASSRGVGGNTGELFF

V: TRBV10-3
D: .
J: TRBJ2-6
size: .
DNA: TGTGCCATCAGTGACGAAATCGCAGGCCTCCCCTCTGGGGCCAACGTCCTGACTTTC
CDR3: CAISDEIAGLPSGANVLTF

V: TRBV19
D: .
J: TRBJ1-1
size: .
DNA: TGTGCCAGTAGTAACAGGGTACAGAACACTGAAGCTTTCTTT
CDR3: CASSNRVQNTEAFF

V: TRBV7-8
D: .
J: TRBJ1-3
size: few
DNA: TGTGCCAGCAGCCTAGGGCCCTCTGGAAACACCATATATTTT
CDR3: CASSLGPSGNTIYF

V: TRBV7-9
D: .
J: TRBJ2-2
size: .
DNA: TGTGCCAGCAGTCTTAATGTTGCCGGGGAGCTGTTTTTT
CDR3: CASSLNVAGELFF

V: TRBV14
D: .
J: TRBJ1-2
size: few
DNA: TGTGCCAGCAGCCAAGGAGGGTATGGCTACACCTTC
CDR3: CASSQGGYGYTF

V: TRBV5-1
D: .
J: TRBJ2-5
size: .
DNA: TGCGCCAGCAGCCACAGGGAAGCAAGAGAGACCCAGTACTTC
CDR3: CASSHREARETQYF